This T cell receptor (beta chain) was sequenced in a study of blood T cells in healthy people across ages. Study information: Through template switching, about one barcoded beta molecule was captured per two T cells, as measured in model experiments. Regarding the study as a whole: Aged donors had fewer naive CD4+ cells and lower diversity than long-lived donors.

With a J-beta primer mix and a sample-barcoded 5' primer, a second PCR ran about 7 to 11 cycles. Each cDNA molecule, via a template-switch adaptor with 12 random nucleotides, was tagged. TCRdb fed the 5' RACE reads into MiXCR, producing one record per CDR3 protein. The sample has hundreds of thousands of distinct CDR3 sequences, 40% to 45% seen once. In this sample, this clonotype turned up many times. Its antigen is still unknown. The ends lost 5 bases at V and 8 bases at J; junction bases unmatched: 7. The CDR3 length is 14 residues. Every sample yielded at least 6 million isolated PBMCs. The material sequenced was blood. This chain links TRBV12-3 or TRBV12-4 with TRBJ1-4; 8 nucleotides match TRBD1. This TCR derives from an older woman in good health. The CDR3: CASSGTGVLEKLFF. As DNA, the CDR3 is TGTGCCAGCAGTGGGACAGGCGTGTTGGAAAAACTGTTTTTT.